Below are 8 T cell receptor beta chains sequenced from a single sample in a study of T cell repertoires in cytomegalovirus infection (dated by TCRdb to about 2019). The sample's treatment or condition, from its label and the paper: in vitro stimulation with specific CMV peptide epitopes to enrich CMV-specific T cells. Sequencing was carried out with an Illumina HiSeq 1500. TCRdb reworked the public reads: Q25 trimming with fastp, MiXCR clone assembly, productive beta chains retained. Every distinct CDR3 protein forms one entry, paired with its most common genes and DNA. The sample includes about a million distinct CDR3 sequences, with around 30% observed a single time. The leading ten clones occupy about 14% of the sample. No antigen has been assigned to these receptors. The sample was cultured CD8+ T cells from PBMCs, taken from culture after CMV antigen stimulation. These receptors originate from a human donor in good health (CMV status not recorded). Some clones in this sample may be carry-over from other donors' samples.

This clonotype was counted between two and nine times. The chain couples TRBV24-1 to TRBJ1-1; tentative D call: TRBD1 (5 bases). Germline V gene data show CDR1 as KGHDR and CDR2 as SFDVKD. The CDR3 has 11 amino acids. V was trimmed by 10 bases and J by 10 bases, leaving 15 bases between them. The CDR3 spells CATGREDAAFF. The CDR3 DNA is TGTGCCACGGGGCGTGAGGACGCAGCTTTCTTT.

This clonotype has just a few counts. The chain's CDR3 is CASTQVLRADYGYTF. CDR3 nucleotides: TGTGCCAGCACCCAAGTACTCCGGGCAGACTATGGCTACACCTTC. The chain recombines TRBV7-9 with TRBJ1-2; D call uncertain. Trimming removed 7 bases from V and 3 bases from J, with 18 bases in between. The CDR3 runs 15 residues. Germline CDR1 and CDR2: SEHNR and FQNEAQ (reference sequence).

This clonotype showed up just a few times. The CDR3 DNA follows: TGTGCCAGCAGTTTAGACGGGGGGGATCAGCCCCAGCATTTT. Protein product: CASSLDGGDQPQHF. The rearrangement joins TRBV28 to TRBJ1-5; a possible D gene is TRBD1 (5 bases). The CDR3 sequence is 14 residues long. Germline CDR1 and CDR2: MDHEN and SYDVKM. Trimming pared 2 bases from V and 5 bases from J, leaving 10 bases between.

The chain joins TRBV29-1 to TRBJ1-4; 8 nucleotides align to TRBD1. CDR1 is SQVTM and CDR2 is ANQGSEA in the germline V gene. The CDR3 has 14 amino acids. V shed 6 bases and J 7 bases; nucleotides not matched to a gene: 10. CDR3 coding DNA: TGCAGCGTGGAAACCGGGACAGGTGGTGAAAAACTGTTTTTT. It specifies CSVETGTGGEKLFF.

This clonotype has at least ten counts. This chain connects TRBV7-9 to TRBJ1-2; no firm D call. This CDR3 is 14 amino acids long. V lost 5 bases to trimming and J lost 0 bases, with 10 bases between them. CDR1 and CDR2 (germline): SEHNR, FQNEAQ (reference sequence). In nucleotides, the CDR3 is TGTGCCAGCAGCGACTCAGGTCCTAACTATGGCTACACCTTC. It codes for CASSDSGPNYGYTF.

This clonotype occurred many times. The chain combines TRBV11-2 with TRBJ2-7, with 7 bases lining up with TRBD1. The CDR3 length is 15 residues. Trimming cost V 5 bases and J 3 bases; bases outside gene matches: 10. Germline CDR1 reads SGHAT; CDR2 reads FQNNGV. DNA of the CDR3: TGTGCCAGCAGCCCCGTCGACAGGGCGCACTACGAGCAGTACGTC. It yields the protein CASSPVDRAHYEQYV.

The CDR3 region has the DNA TGTGCCAGCTTCGGAGGCGGAAGCATTCAGTACTTC. Translation: CASFGGGSIQYF. The chain links TRBV27 to TRBJ2-4, with D possibly TRBD2 on 5 matching bases. V lost 8 bases to trimming and J lost 9 bases, with 14 bases between them. Germline V gene data show CDR1 as MNHEY and CDR2 as SMNVEV (reference sequence). This CDR3 has 12 residues.

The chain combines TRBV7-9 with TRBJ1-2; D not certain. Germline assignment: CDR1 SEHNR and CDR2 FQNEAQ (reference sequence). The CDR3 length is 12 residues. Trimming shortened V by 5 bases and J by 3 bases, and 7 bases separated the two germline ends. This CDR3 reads CASSKTYYGYTF. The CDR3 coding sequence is TGTGCCAGCAGCAAAACTTACTATGGCTACACCTTC.